Presented here are 3 T cell receptor beta chains from one specimen sequenced in a study of T-cell memory formation after mild COVID-19. TCRdb reprocessed the 5' RACE reads via MiXCR and lists one record per CDR3 protein. Here the sample spans about 200,000 distinct CDR3 sequences, 9.5% being singletons. The specimen was PBMCs or a T cell subset sorted from them (not recorded which). The receptors were gathered from a man between 18 and 35 years old who had mild COVID-19 (a few samples of this study predate the infection). Cell type and time point are not known.

This clonotype was seen a handful of times. The rearrangement joins TRBV2 to TRBJ2-2; 13 positions agree with TRBD2. From germline, CDR1 is SNHLY and CDR2 FYNNEI. V dropped 6 bases and J dropped 0; count of bases not matched to a gene: 13. The CDR3 length is 20 residues. The CDR3 here is CASSIYSGLAGASNTGELFF. The CDR3 DNA follows: TGTGCCAGCAGCATTTATTCCGGACTAGCGGGAGCCTCGAACACCGGGGAGCTGTTTTTT. The full variable domain, its missing parts supplied by reference TRBV2 and TRBJ2-2, is EPEVTQTPSHQVTQMGQEVILRCVPISNHLYFYWYRQILGQKVEFLVSFYNNEISEKSEIFDDQFSVERPDGSNFTLKIRSTKLEDSAMYFCASSIYSGLAGASNTGELFFGEGSRLTVL.

In its sample, this clonotype was seen many times. The chain couples TRBV15 to TRBJ2-1; tentative D call: TRBD2 (7 bases). The germline V gene has CDR1 LNHNV and CDR2 YYDKDF (reference sequence). CDR3 size: 13 residues. V was cut by 5 bases and J by 11 bases, with 16 bases left in between. The CDR3 region is CATSEQRDTQQFF. CDR3 nucleotide sequence: TGTGCCACCAGCGAACAGCGGGACACCCAGCAGTTCTTC. Combining the CDR3 with reference TRBV15 and TRBJ2-1 gives the whole variable domain DAMVIQNPRYQVTQFGKPVTLSCSQTLNHNVMYWYQQKSSQAPKLLFHYYDKDFNNEADTPDNFQSRRPNTSFCFLDIRSPGLGDTAMYLCATSEQRDTQQFFGPGTRLTVL.

The chain recombines TRBV28 with TRBJ1-2; 8 positions agree with TRBD1. V lost 6 bases and J lost 5; bases outside the gene matches: 8. From germline, CDR1 is MDHEN and CDR2 SYDVKM. The CDR3 runs 14 residues. The CDR3, as DNA: TGTGCCAGCAGCACCCCCGGACAGGGTTATGGCTACACCTTC. This sequence encodes CASSTPGQGYGYTF.